This T cell receptor (beta chain) was sequenced during a study of blood T cell repertoires in COVID-19. The overall study: Acute and convalescent COVID-19 samples came from the United States, Italy and Spain. The cDNA or gDNA used as material had been derived from T cells, B-cell-depleted T cells, or PBMCs.

Trimming shortened V by 3 bases and J by 12 bases, and 12 bases separated the two germline ends. CDR3 length equals 13 residues. Germline CDR1 is MNHEY and CDR2 is SMNVEV (reference sequence). In the study's own analysis: The authors estimated nucleated cell counts from reference gene primer amplification. Measured with immunoSEQ multiplex PCR; TCRdb has only the in-frame clones, and not every one. V, J and clone size are those of that table, while D and trimming were read from the DNA. The sample has 150,000 to 200,000 clones, around nine tenths seen once. The sequenced sample consisted of peripheral blood. The TCR comes from a human donor in a cohort sampled during active COVID-19. The V call is TRBV27, the J call TRBJ1-6; D not resolved. The CDR3 coding sequence is TGTGCCAGCAGTTTCGGAACAGCTTTACCCCTCCACTTT. As protein: CASSFGTALPLHF.